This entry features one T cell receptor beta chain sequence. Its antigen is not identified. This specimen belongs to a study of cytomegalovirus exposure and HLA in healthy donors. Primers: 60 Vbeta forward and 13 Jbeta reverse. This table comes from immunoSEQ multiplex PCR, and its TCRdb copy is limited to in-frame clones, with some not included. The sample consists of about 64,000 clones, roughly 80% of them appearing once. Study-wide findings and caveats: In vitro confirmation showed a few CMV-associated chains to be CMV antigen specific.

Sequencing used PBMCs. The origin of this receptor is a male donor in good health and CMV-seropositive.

CDR3 in amino acids: CASSRRTGTTYEQYF. The CDR3 coding sequence is TGTGCCAGCAGCCGAAGGACAGGGACGACCTACGAGCAGTACTTC. The J gene is TRBJ2-7, the V gene TRBV7-9; 8 bases map to TRBD1. CDR3 length: 15 residues. The V gene end was trimmed by 5 bases and the J gene end by 2 bases; junction bases not matched to a gene: 8. The germline CDR1 and CDR2 sequences are SEHNR and FQNEAQ (reference sequence).